This TCR beta chain comes out of a study of CD8+CD57+ T cells in acquired aplastic anemia (dated by TCRdb to about 2018). A note on the overall study: DNA extracted from sorted CD4+ and CD8+ cells had a mean of approximately 3.3 ug, with a range of about 0.19 to 27.4 ug. CD8+CD57+ expansion was defined as frequency above the mean frequency observed in healthy subjects.

A remark on this clonotype: The target of this receptor is not known. One end of the junction is discordant with germline, which a read error may explain.

What the research found in general, with its limitations: CD8+ Simpson's diversity did not differ significantly between patients and healthy controls (P=0.060). Approximately 31 CD8+ CDR3 sequences were found in both patients and controls but appeared to be highly expressed in patients and within the immunodominant clones of the patients.

Spanning cysteine to phenylalanine, the CDR3 consists of 15 amino acids. Only the CDR3 part of the read is kept: 45 bases, read in frame from the first base. Via the germline V gene (reference sequence), CDR1 is DFQATT and CDR2 SNEGSKA. Profiling of TCR beta VDJ combinations and CDR3 sequences used genomic DNA as the template. TCR repertoire sequencing was run on an Illumina HiSeq 2000. Regarding the original processing steps: TRBV/TRBJ rearrangement plots, CDR3 size and DJ length profiles, and Simpson's diversity index were used to evaluate the repertoires. The most abundant DNA sequence in the deep sequencing data was defined as the immunodominant clone. CDR3 amino acid sequences were screened for sharing across subjects and were compared with published repertoires and the VDJdb database. TCRdb reran the public reads through fastp at Q25 and MiXCR, keeping productive beta chains. Rows matching on CDR3 protein sequence are summarized as one entry with the most common DNA and genes. These V and J calls originate from TCRdb's pipeline instead of the authors' own analysis. Recorded for this sample are around 290,000 distinct CDR3 sequences; roughly 61% of them occurred a single time. 1.3% of the sample belongs to the ten largest clones.

Flow cytometry had shown CD8+CD57+ cell expansion in the patients selected for sequencing. Every patient had a diagnosis of severe acquired aplastic anemia based on International Study of Aplastic Anemia and Agranulocytosis and Camitta criteria. Patients had received no therapy at the time of blood sampling. In this study, sorted CD4+ and CD8+ T cells from the blood of healthy subjects and of severe aplastic anemia patients had their TCR repertoires deep-sequenced. In the USA, patient enrollment took place under clinicaltrials.gov protocols 00001620, 01623167, 00001397, 00071045, 00081523 and 00961064. Ficoll-Paque density gradient centrifugation was used to isolate peripheral blood mononuclear cells. CD4+ and CD8+ T cells were sorted by FACS or magnetic beads before DNA extraction.

The chain is encoded by TRBV20-1 joined to TRBJ1-6; 9 middle bases align to TRBD1. The receptor comes from a human donor with aplastic anemia. Sequences were obtained from sorted CD4+, CD8+, or CD8+CD57+ T cells (not recorded which) from PBMCs. Here is the DNA: TGCAGTGCGAGAGGACAGGGGCCAAACGATTCACCCCTCCACTTT. This translates into CSARGQGPNDSPLHF.